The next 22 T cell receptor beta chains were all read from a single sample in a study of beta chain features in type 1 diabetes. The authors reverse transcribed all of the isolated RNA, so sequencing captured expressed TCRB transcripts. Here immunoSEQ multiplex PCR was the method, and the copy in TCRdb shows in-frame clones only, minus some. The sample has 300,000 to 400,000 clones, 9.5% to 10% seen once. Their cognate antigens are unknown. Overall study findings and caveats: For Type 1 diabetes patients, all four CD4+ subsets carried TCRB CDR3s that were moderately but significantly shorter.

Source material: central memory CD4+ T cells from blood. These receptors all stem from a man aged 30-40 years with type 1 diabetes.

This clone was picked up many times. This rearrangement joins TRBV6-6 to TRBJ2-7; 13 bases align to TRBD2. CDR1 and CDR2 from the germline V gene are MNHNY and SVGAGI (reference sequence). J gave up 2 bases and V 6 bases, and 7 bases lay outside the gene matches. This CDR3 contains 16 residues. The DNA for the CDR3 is TGTGCCAGCAGCCGGACTAGCGGGAGTGGCACCTACGAGCAGTACTTC. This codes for CASSRTSGSGTYEQYF.

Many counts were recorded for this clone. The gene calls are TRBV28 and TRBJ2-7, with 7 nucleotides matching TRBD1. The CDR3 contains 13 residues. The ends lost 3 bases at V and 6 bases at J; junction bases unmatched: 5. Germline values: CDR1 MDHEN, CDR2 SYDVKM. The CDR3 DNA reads TGTGCCAGCAGTTTCCCGGGACAGCTCGAGCAGTACTTC. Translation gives CASSFPGQLEQYF.

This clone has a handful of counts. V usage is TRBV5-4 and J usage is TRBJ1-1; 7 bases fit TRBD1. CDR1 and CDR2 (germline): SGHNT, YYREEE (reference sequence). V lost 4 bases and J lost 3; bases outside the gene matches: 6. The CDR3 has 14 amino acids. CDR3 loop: CASSQGEWDTEAFF. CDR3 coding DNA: TGTGCCAGCAGCCAGGGGGAGTGGGACACTGAAGCTTTCTTT.

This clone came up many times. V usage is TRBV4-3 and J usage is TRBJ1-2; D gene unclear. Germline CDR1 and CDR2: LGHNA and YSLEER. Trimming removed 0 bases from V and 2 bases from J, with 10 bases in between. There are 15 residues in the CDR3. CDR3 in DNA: TGCGCCAGCAGCCAAGATCTCCGGGGAAACTATGGCTACACCTTC. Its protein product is CASSQDLRGNYGYTF.

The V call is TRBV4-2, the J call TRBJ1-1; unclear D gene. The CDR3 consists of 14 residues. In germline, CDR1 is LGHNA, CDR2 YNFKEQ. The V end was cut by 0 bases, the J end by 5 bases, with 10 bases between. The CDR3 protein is CASSQDPTVTEAFF. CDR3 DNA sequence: TGTGCCAGCAGCCAAGATCCCACTGTTACTGAAGCTTTCTTT.

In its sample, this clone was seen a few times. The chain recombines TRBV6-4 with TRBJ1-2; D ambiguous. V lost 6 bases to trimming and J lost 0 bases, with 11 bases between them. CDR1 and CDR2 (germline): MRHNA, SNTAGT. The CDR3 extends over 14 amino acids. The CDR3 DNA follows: TGTGCCAGCAGCTCGGACGCAGCTAACTATGGCTACACCTTC. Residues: CASSSDAANYGYTF.

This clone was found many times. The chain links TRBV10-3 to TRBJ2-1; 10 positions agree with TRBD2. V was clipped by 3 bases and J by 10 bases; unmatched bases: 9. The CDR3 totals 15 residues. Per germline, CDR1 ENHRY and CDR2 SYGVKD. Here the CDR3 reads CAISDVSGRAGEQFF. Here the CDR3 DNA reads TGTGCCATCAGTGATGTGAGCGGGAGGGCCGGCGAGCAGTTCTTC.

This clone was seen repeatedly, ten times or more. The chain's CDR3 is CASSLLSGWTSGANVLTF. The CDR3 bases are TGTGCCAGCAGCTTACTTTCAGGTTGGACGTCAGGGGCCAACGTCCTGACTTTC. The chain has TRBV7-8 and TRBJ2-6; D not certain. The germline CDR1 and CDR2 sequences are SGHVS and FQNEAQ. The CDR3 spans 18 residues. The V end was cut by 2 bases, the J end by 4 bases, with 18 bases between.

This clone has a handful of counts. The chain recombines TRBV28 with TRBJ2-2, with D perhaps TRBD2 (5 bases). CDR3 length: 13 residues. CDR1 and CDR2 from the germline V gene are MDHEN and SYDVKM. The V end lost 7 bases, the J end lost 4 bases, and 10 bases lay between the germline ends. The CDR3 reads CASNEGSTGELFF. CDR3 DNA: TGTGCCAGCAATGAGGGATCCACCGGGGAGCTGTTTTTT.

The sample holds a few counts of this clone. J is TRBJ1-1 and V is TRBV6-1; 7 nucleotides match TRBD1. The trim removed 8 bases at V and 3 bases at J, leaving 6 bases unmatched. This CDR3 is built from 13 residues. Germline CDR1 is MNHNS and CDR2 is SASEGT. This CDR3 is CASRDSYYTEAFF. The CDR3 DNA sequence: TGTGCCAGCCGGGACAGCTACTACACTGAAGCTTTCTTT.

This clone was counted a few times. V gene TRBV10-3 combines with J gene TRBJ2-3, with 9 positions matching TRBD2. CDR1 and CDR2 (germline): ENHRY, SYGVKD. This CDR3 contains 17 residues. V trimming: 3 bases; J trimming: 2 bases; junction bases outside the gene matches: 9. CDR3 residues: CAISDRGLAGFTDTQYF. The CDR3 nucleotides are TGTGCCATCAGTGATCGGGGGCTAGCGGGATTCACAGATACGCAGTATTTT.

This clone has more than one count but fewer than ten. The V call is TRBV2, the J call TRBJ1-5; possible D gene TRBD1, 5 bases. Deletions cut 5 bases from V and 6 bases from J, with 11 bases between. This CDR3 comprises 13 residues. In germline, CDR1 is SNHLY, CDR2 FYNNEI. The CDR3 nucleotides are TGTGCCAGCAGTTTATCTGGGGGTCAGCCCCAGCATTTT. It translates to CASSLSGGQPQHF.

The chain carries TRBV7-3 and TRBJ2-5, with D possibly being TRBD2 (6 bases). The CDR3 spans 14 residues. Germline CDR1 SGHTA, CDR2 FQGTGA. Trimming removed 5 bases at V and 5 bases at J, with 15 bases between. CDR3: CASSPRDFMETQYF. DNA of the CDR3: TGTGCCAGCAGCCCCCGGGACTTTATGGAGACCCAGTACTTC.

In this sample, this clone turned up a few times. CDR3 region: CASSPRIGTQYF. The CDR3 nucleotides are TGTGCCAGTAGTCCGAGGATCGGTACCCAGTACTTC. The chain couples TRBV19 to TRBJ2-5; D gene ambiguous. V was shortened by 5 bases and J by 8 bases, with 12 bases between the two germline ends. CDR3 length: 12 residues. Germline V gene data show CDR1 as LNHDA and CDR2 as SQIVND (reference sequence).

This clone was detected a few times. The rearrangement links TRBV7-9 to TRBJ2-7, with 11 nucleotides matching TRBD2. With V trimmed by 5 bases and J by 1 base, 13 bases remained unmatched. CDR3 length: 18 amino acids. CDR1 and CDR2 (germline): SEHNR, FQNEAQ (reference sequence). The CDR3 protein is CASSRVIGTSGSSYEQYF. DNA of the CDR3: TGTGCCAGCAGCCGCGTTATCGGGACTAGCGGATCTTCCTACGAGCAGTACTTC.

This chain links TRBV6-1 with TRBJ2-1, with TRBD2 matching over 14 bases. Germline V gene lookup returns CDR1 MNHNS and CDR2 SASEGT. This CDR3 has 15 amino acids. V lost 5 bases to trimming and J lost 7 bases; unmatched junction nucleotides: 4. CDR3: CASSPRTSGRNEQFF. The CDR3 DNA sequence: TGTGCCAGCAGTCCGAGGACTAGCGGGAGGAATGAGCAGTTCTTC.

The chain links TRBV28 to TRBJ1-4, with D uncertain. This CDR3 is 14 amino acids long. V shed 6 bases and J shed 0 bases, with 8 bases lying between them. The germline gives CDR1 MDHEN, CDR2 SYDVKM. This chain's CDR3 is CASREPSTNEKLFF. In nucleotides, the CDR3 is TGTGCCAGCAGAGAGCCTTCAACTAATGAAAAACTGTTTTTT.

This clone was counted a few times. CDR3 in amino acids: CASSLAPLAGNEQFF. The CDR3 DNA is TGCGCCAGCAGCTTGGCTCCGCTAGCAGGCAATGAGCAGTTCTTC. The chain links TRBV5-1 to TRBJ2-1; TRBD2 is a possible D gene (5 bases). V lost 0 bases and J 6 bases, leaving 13 bases between the germline ends. The CDR3 has 15 residues. Germline V gives CDR1 SGHRS, CDR2 YFSETQ.

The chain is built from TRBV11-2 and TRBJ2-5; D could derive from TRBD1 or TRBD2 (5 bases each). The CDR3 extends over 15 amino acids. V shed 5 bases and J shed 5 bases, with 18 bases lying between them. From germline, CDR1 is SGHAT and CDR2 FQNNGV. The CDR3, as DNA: TGTGCCAGCAGCCCAACCTGGGGGTCGGGGGAGACCCAGTACTTC. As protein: CASSPTWGSGETQYF.

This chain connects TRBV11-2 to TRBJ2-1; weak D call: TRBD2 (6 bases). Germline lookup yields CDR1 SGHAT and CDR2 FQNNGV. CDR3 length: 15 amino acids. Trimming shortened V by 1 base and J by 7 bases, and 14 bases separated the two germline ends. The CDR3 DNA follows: TGTGCCAGCAGCTTAGCCCTTTCTAGCGAGAATGAGCAGTTCTTC. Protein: CASSLALSSENEQFF.

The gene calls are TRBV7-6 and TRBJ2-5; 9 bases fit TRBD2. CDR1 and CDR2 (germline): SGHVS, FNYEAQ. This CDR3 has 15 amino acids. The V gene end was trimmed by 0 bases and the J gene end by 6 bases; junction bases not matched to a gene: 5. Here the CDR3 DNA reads TGTGCCAGCAGCTTAGCTAGCGGGAGTGGGAAGACCCAGTACTTC. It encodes CASSLASGSGKTQYF.

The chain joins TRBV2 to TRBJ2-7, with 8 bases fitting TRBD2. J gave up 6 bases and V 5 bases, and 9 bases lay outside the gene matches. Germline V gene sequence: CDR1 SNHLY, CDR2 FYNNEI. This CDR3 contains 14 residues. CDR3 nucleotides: TGTGCCAGCAGTACTTCAGCGGGAGTCGGCGAGCAGTACTTC. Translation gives CASSTSAGVGEQYF.